The clone carrying this T cell receptor (beta chain) was seen at least ten times. Its specificity is unknown. This entry comes from a study of T-cell reconstitution after alpha-beta-depleted transplantation in children. Findings and caveats of the study: Reported findings indicate that, about two months after transplant, alpha-beta T cells came from several hundred expanded clones, which were derived from non-depleted graft cells. Newly produced T cells mostly accounted for T-cell counts and diversity one year post-transplant. Surviving recipient T cells and thymic progenitors accounted for the high day-60 TCRbeta diversity observed in some patients.

A library of TCRbeta sequences, prepared with unique molecular identifiers, was generated. TCRdb itself ran the PCR reads through MiXCR, one entry per CDR3 protein. The repertoire holds about 31,000 distinct CDR3 sequences, with around 6.6% as singletons. The sequences come from peripheral blood, collected 60 days after TCRalphabeta/CD19-depleted stem cell transplant. This clonotype was sampled from a child younger than two who had a stem cell transplant for acute myeloid leukemia, so the T cells may come from the graft donor.

CDR3 sequence reads: CASSLSTDEQYF. The CDR3 DNA follows: TGTGCCAGCAGCTTAAGTACGGACGAGCAGTACTTC. This chain connects TRBV7-6 to TRBJ2-7; D unresolved. The V end was cut by 2 bases, the J end by 5 bases, with 7 bases between. The germline V gene has CDR1 SGHVS and CDR2 FNYEAQ. This CDR3 region has 12 residues.